Given below is one TCR beta chain in context. Its antigen is as yet unknown. The data were obtained in a study of cytomegalovirus exposure and HLA in healthy donors. Study overall: Unique TCRs numbering around 80 million, obtained from HLA-typed donors, made up an early data release. Notes on the study in general: Within an earlier analysis, most TCR beta V segments proved productive either about 87% or about 30% of the time. Clonal expansion was found to be greater in HLA-associated TCR beta chains than in equally common others in a later analysis. Later analysis demonstrated an association between a missense DCLRE1C variant and TCR beta V- and J-gene trimming.

Use of 60 Vbeta and 13 Jbeta primers characterized the PCR. Clones were read by immunoSEQ multiplex PCR, and TCRdb kept only the in-frame ones, dropping some. The sample gives fewer than 85,000 clones, around 70% of which show up once; approximately 9% is in the top ten. What was sequenced was PBMCs. This TCR came from a man in his forties in good health and CMV-seropositive.

As DNA, the CDR3 is TGTGCCACCAGCTTCAAATATGGTCTGGGAGGGACCAACTACGAGCAGTACTTC. Residues: CATSFKYGLGGTNYEQYF. This chain uses TRBV15 with TRBJ2-7; 7 bases are shared with TRBD2. This CDR3 spans 18 amino acids. Germline CDR1 and CDR2: LNHNV and YYDKDF (reference sequence). With 5 bases clipped from V and 3 bases from J, the junction kept 19 bases outside the gene matches.